These 8 T cell receptor beta chains came from one sample sequenced in a study of blood T cell repertoires in COVID-19. TCRdb's copy holds only in-frame clones and misses some; the assay was immunoSEQ multiplex PCR. The data show about 110,000 clones, with 69% seen just once and approximately 6.2% held by the top ten. The sample consisted of peripheral blood. Source of these receptors: a man older than 75 with acute or convalescent COVID-19.

The V and J genes are TRBV5-5 and TRBJ2-3, with no clear D. The CDR3 is 15 residues long. V lost 3 bases to trimming and J lost 0 bases, with 11 bases between them. Germline V gene lookup returns CDR1 SGHKS and CDR2 YYEKEE (reference sequence). DNA for the CDR3: TGTGCCAGCAGCTCGTACAGCACTAGCACAGATACGCAGTATTTT. As protein: CASSSYSTSTDTQYF.

V and J are TRBV30 and TRBJ2-1, with D perhaps TRBD2 (6 bases). This CDR3 comprises 11 residues. Germline CDR1 is GTSNPN and CDR2 is SVGIG (reference sequence). V lost 1 base, J lost 8 bases, and 6 bases lay in between. The CDR3 protein is CAWSERDEQFF. The CDR3 DNA is TGTGCCTGGAGTGAGCGGGATGAGCAGTTCTTC.

The chain combines TRBV7-2 with TRBJ2-5, with unresolved D. From germline, CDR1 is SGHTA and CDR2 FQGNSA. This CDR3 spans 11 amino acids. V shed 5 bases and J shed 9 bases, with 10 bases lying between them. CDR3 sequence (DNA): TGTGCCAGCAGCCCGCAGCGCCCCCAGTACTTC. Protein sequence: CASSPQRPQYF.

The chain uses TRBV2 and TRBJ2-1, with D possibly being TRBD2 (5 bases). This CDR3 comprises 12 residues. Germline loops: CDR1 SNHLY, CDR2 FYNNEI. The V and J ends lost 6 bases and 9 bases respectively, with 12 bases between them. The CDR3: CASRERSSEQFF. For the CDR3, the DNA is TGTGCCAGCAGGGAGCGGAGCAGTGAGCAGTTCTTC.

This chain links TRBV12-3 or TRBV12-4 with TRBJ2-2, with D tentatively TRBD2 (5 bases). This CDR3 spans 13 amino acids. Trimming pared 1 base from V and 5 bases from J, leaving 5 bases between. The CDR3 here is CASSLGTTGELFF. CDR3 coding DNA: TGTGCCAGCAGTTTAGGGACTACCGGGGAGCTGTTTTTT.

This clone has only a few counts. The V and J genes are TRBV7-2 and TRBJ2-3; TRBD2 agrees at 7 bases. Unmatched junction bases numbered 4, after V lost 3 bases and J lost 1 base. CDR3 size: 15 residues. In germline, CDR1 is SGHTA, CDR2 FQGNSA. The CDR3 is CASSFRLAGTDTQYF. In DNA form, the CDR3 reads TGTGCCAGCAGCTTCCGTCTAGCGGGCACAGATACGCAGTATTTT.

The chain is built from TRBV11-3 and TRBJ2-3; D is perhaps TRBD1 (6 bases). V was trimmed by 4 bases and J by 4 bases, leaving 9 bases between them. CDR3 size: 13 residues. Germline lookup yields CDR1 SGHNT and CDR2 YENEEA. CDR3 residues: CASSSGAADTQYF. In DNA form, the CDR3 reads TGTGCCAGCAGCTCAGGGGCCGCAGATACGCAGTATTTT.

The chain links TRBV5-1 to TRBJ1-1, with TRBD1 identical over 8 bases. The CDR3 contains 16 residues. CDR1 SGHRS and CDR2 YFSETQ come from the germline V gene. V lost 4 bases to trimming and J lost 5 bases; unmatched junction nucleotides: 13. The CDR3 spells CASSAGAGGAWTEAFF. In DNA, the CDR3 is TGCGCCAGCAGCGCCGGGGCAGGGGGCGCGTGGACTGAAGCTTTCTTT.